This paragraph covers one T cell receptor (beta chain) sequence. Its target is unknown. In germline, CDR1 is PRHDT, CDR2 FYEKMQ (reference sequence). V was clipped by 4 bases and J by 5 bases, with 12 bases between them. The CDR3 has 14 amino acids. The data stem from a study of identical twins. Regarding the study as a whole: The presence of invariant MAIT and iNKT cells could partly confound analyses of zero-insertion sequences. Out-of-frame alpha sequences common to twins exhibited a surplus of low generation probability. A cross-sectional statistical analysis, not follow-up of the same donors, supported the conclusions.

TCRdb reprocessed the 5' RACE reads via MiXCR and lists one record per CDR3 protein. The sample carries about 660,000 distinct CDR3 sequences, 8.6% recorded once. The same specimen was also included in a second study, on yellow fever vaccine responses in identical twins.

The sequence derives from a woman under 30 in good health. The chain has TRBV13 and TRBJ2-1, with D possibly being TRBD1 or TRBD2 (5 bases each). The sample comprised PBMCs. CDR3 in DNA: TGTGCCAGCAGCTCCGGGACCGTCGACAATGAGCAGTTCTTC. Protein: CASSSGTVDNEQFF.